The 15 T cell receptor beta chains below were found in one sample sequenced in a study of cytomegalovirus exposure and HLA in healthy donors. The PCR was carried out with 60 Vbeta primers and 13 Jbeta primers. Sequencing was performed with immunoSEQ multiplex PCR; in TCRdb, only in-frame clones are kept and a portion is missing. The sample consists of some 150,000 clones, 65% to 80% of them appearing once. The sample taken for sequencing was PBMCs. Every receptor here comes from a man aged 18 to 29 in good health and CMV-seronegative.

This chain connects TRBV28 to TRBJ2-7; 10 nucleotides agree with TRBD1. Germline loops: CDR1 MDHEN, CDR2 SYDVKM. The CDR3 is 13 residues long. Trimming at V came to 8 bases and at J to 3 bases, leaving 4 bases not matched to a gene. CDR3 bases: TGTGCCAGCTCGGGACAGGGGTTCTACGAGCAGTACGTC. Residues: CASSGQGFYEQYV.

The chain employs TRBV7-9 and TRBJ1-5, with a weak D call TRBD1 (6 bases). V lost 5 bases and J 6 bases, leaving 17 bases between the germline ends. The CDR3 covers 15 residues. Germline CDR1 and CDR2: SEHNR and FQNEAQ (reference sequence). The CDR3 reads CASSNGQSTGQPQHF. Written as DNA, the CDR3 is TGTGCCAGCAGCAATGGACAGTCTACGGGTCAGCCCCAGCATTTT. The entire variable domain, with the rest obtained from reference TRBV7-9 and TRBJ1-5, is as follows: DTGVSQNPRHKITKRGQNVTFRCDPISEHNRLYWYRQTLGQGPEFLTYFQNEAQLEKSRLLSDRFSAERPKGSFSTLEIQRTEQGDSAMYLCASSNGQSTGQPQHFGDGTRLSIL.

The chain has TRBV2 and TRBJ1-6; no clear D gene. The V end was cut by 5 bases, the J end by 0 bases, with 8 bases between. From germline, CDR1 is SNHLY and CDR2 FYNNEI. This CDR3 is 15 amino acids long. CDR3 coding DNA: TGTGCCAGCAGTTTTGTTCGCTCCTATAATTCACCCCTCCACTTT. It is translated as CASSFVRSYNSPLHF.

The V call is TRBV27, the J call TRBJ1-1, with 10 nucleotides matching TRBD1. V dropped 5 bases and J dropped 1; count of bases not matched to a gene: 1. This CDR3 contains 14 residues. Germline CDR1 reads MNHEY; CDR2 reads SMNVEV (reference sequence). The CDR3 DNA reads TGTGCCAGCAGTCGACAGGGGGCGAACACTGAAGCTTTCTTT. Translated, it gives CASSRQGANTEAFF.

The genes are TRBV5-1 and TRBJ1-2; TRBD1 agrees at 7 bases. CDR1 and CDR2 (germline): SGHRS, YFSETQ. V dropped 4 bases and J dropped 7; count of bases not matched to a gene: 13. This CDR3 contains 15 residues. CDR3 nucleotide sequence: TGCGCCAGCAGCCGCGGAGGGGGCTTGGGGGGTGGCTACACCTTC. Protein sequence: CASSRGGGLGGGYTF.

A remark on this clone: One end of the junction is discordant with germline, which a read error may explain. This rearrangement joins TRBV29-1 to TRBJ2-4, with a weak D call TRBD1 (6 bases). Germline CDR1 and CDR2: SQVTM and ANQGSEA. The CDR3 covers 14 residues. This CDR3 is CSVGTVLAKNSQYF. The CDR3 coding sequence is TGCAGCGTTGGGACAGTGCTAGCCAAAAACAGTCAGTACTTC.

The rearrangement links TRBV11-3 to TRBJ2-2, with 10 positions matching TRBD1. V lost 9 bases and J lost 0; bases outside the gene matches: 4. Germline V lookup: CDR1 SGHNT, CDR2 YENEEA. The CDR3 has 15 amino acids. CDR3 loop: CASSGQGANTGELFF. The CDR3 bases are TGTGCCAGTTCCGGACAGGGGGCGAACACCGGGGAGCTGTTTTTT.

This clone was seen just once. V usage is TRBV7-2 and J usage is TRBJ2-5; TRBD1 matches 7 bases. The closer fit of TRBJ2-7 to the DNA end suggests the J call may be wrong. Germline CDR1 SGHTA, CDR2 FQGNSA. CDR3 size: 14 residues. CDR3 sequence reads: CASSPGQARHEQYF. CDR3 nucleotides: TGTGCCAGCAGCCCCGGACAGGCCAGACACGAGCAGTACTTC.

The gene calls are TRBV2 and TRBJ1-5; TRBD1 might be the D (5 bases). V lost 7 bases to trimming and J lost 7 bases, with 14 bases between them. The CDR3 is made up of 13 amino acids. In germline, CDR1 is SNHLY, CDR2 FYNNEI. This CDR3 is CASKWQGKQPQHF. For the CDR3, the DNA is TGTGCCAGCAAATGGCAGGGTAAGCAGCCCCAGCATTTT. The full variable domain, its missing parts supplied by reference TRBV2 and TRBJ1-5, is EPEVTQTPSHQVTQMGQEVILRCVPISNHLYFYWYRQILGQKVEFLVSFYNNEISEKSEIFDDQFSVERPDGSNFTLKIRSTKLEDSAMYFCASKWQGKQPQHFGDGTRLSIL.

The J gene is TRBJ2-7, the V gene TRBV5-4, with D maybe TRBD1 (6 bases). V dropped 4 bases and J dropped 6 bases, with 11 bases sitting between them. The CDR3 runs to 12 residues. Per the germline V gene, CDR1 is SGHNT and CDR2 is YYREEE (reference sequence). The CDR3 loop reads CASSGGRGEQYV. The CDR3 nucleotides read TGTGCCAGCAGCGGGGGCAGGGGCGAGCAGTACGTC.

The chain couples TRBV4-2 to TRBJ1-4, with D unresolved. V was trimmed by 4 bases and J by 0 bases, leaving 9 bases between them. This CDR3 has 15 amino acids. Germline V CDR1 and CDR2: LGHNA, YNFKEQ. The CDR3 here is CASSRTGSTNEKLFF. DNA for the CDR3: TGTGCCAGCAGCCGGACGGGATCAACTAATGAAAAACTGTTTTTT.

J is TRBJ2-1 and V is TRBV28; D is possibly TRBD2 (6 bases). The ends were cut back, 3 bases at V and 5 bases at J, with 20 bases in the middle. This CDR3 is 17 amino acids long. Germline V CDR1 and CDR2: MDHEN, SYDVKM. CDR3 DNA sequence: TGTGCCAGCAGTTTCGCCCAGGAGGGTTTTGTAGACAATGAGCAGTTCTTC. Its translation is CASSFAQEGFVDNEQFF.

This clone was detected only once. The chain has TRBV5-8 and TRBJ1-2, with TRBD1 matching 7 bases. The CDR3 spans 15 residues. Trimming cost V 0 bases and J 5 bases; bases outside gene matches: 7. The germline CDR1 and CDR2 sequences are SGHTS and YDEGEE. The CDR3: CASSLVRGTKYGYTF. CDR3 nucleotides: TGTGCCAGCAGCTTGGTCAGGGGGACAAAATATGGCTACACCTTC.

The gene calls are TRBV6-1 and TRBJ2-5; no firm D call. The germline CDR1 and CDR2 sequences are MNHNS and SASEGT. V was clipped by 5 bases and J by 5 bases, with 12 bases between them. This CDR3 comprises 13 residues. In DNA, the CDR3 is TGTGCCAGCAGTCCAAAATTGAGGGAGACCCAGTACTTC. It is translated as CASSPKLRETQYF.

J is TRBJ1-2 and V is TRBV28, with TRBD1 matching 7 bases. Germline trimming cut 1 base from V and 6 bases from J; bases unmatched to any gene: 5. The CDR3 spans 14 residues. Germline V gives CDR1 MDHEN, CDR2 SYDVKM. Here the CDR3 DNA reads TGTGCCAGCAGTTTATACAGGACAGGAGATGGCTACACCTTC. This sequence encodes CASSLYRTGDGYTF.